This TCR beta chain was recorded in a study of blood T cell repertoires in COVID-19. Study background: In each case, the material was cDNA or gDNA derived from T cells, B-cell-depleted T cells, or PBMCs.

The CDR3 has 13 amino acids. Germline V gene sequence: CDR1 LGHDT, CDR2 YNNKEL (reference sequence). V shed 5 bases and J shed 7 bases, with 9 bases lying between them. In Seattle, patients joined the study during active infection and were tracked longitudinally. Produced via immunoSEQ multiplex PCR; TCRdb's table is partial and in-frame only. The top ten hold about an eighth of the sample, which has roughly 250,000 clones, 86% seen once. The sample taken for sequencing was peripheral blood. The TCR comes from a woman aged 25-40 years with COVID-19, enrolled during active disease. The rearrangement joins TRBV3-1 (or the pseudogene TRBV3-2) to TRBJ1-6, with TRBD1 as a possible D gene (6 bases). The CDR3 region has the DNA TGTGCCAGCAGCTCAACAGGGAATTCACCCCTCCACTTT. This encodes CASSSTGNSPLHF.